Described below is a single T cell receptor (beta chain) sequence and its context. Its antigen is undetermined. The data are from a study of OX40 agonist ivuxolimab in advanced cancers. Whole-study context: Those treated in dose escalation had hepatocellular carcinoma, melanoma, renal cell cancer or head and neck cancer. Three dose-escalation patients had partial responses: one with hepatocellular carcinoma and two with cutaneous melanoma.

The V gene's germline CDR1 is SSHAT and CDR2 FNYEAQ (reference sequence). Deletions cut 5 bases from V and 10 bases from J, with 18 bases between. The CDR3 is 14 amino acids. Method: immunoSEQ multiplex PCR; TCRdb's copy keeps in-frame clones and lacks some. The table shows about 74,000 clones, with roughly 84% occurring only once. Study observations and caveats: No determination was made of the antigen specificity of the expanded peripheral T cells.

V and J are TRBV7-7 and TRBJ2-1; perhaps TRBD2 as D (6 bases). The TCR comes from an adult with an advanced solid tumor such as melanoma, head and neck, liver or kidney cancer. The sequences come from CD4+ or CD8+ T cells sorted from blood, collected in a trial of the OX40 agonist ivuxolimab. The CDR3 region has the DNA TGTGCCAGCAGCCCGAGTGGGGGGAGAGCCGAGCAGTTCTTC. It yields the protein CASSPSGGRAEQFF. Complete variable domain (other parts from reference TRBV7-7 and TRBJ2-1): GAGVSQSPRYKVTKRGQDVTLRCDPISSHATLYWYQQALGQGPEFLTYFNYEAQPDKSGLPSDRFSAERPEGSISTLTIQRTEQRDSAMYRCASSPSGGRAEQFFGPGTRLTVL.